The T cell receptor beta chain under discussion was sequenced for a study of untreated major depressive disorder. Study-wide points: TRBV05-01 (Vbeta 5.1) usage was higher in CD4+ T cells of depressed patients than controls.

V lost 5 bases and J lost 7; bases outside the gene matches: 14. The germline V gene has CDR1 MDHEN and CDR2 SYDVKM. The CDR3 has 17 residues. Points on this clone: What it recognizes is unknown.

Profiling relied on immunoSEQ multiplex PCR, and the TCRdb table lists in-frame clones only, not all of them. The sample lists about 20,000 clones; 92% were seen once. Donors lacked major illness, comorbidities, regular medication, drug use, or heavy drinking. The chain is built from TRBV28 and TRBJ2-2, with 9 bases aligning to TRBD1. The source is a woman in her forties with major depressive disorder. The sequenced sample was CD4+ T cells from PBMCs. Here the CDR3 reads CASSRQGVPRDGGELFF. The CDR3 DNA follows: TGTGCCAGCAGTAGACAGGGGGTCCCCCGGGACGGCGGGGAGCTGTTTTTT.